Each of the 32 T cell receptor beta chains below was sequenced from the same sample in a study of cytomegalovirus exposure and HLA in healthy donors. PCR was performed using 60 Vbeta and 13 Jbeta primers. Some clones are missing from TCRdb's copy, which holds only in-frame ones; the method was immunoSEQ multiplex PCR. Of nearly 300,000 clones in the sample, roughly 85% are singletons; the top ten hold 3.5% to 4%. Specimen: PBMCs. The source is a man in his forties in good health and CMV-seropositive.

The rearrangement joins TRBV2 to TRBJ2-7; 7 nucleotides agree with TRBD2. The J segment lost 2 bases and the V segment lost 3 bases, leaving 7 bases of the junction unmatched. The CDR3 length is 15 residues. Germline-derived CDR1 and CDR2 are SNHLY and FYNNEI. CDR3 protein: CASSDGLGGPYEQYF. The CDR3 DNA sequence: TGTGCCAGCAGTGACGGACTAGGAGGTCCCTACGAGCAGTACTTC. Together with reference TRBV2 and TRBJ2-7, the CDR3 gives the full variable domain: EPEVTQTPSHQVTQMGQEVILRCVPISNHLYFYWYRQILGQKVEFLVSFYNNEISEKSEIFDDQFSVERPDGSNFTLKIRSTKLEDSAMYFCASSDGLGGPYEQYFGPGTRLTVT.

V gene TRBV7-3 combines with J gene TRBJ2-1, with 13 bases lining up with TRBD2. J gave up 2 bases and V 3 bases, and 10 bases lay outside the gene matches. Germline-derived CDR1 and CDR2 are SGHTA and FQGTGA. The CDR3 totals 19 residues. CDR3 amino acids: CASSLEGLAGEGTYNEQFF. As DNA, the CDR3 is TGTGCCAGCAGCTTGGAAGGACTAGCGGGAGAAGGGACCTACAATGAGCAGTTCTTC.

The chain has TRBV7-3 and TRBJ2-2; 8 bases map to TRBD2. CDR3 length: 16 residues. Losses at the gene ends were 2 bases for V and 2 bases for J; bases not matched to a gene: 4. CDR1 is SGHTA, CDR2 FQGTGA, per germline. CDR3 protein: CASSLGLAGNTGELFF. The CDR3, as DNA: TGTGCCAGCAGCTTAGGGCTAGCGGGTAACACCGGGGAGCTGTTTTTT.

The V call is TRBV6-5, the J call TRBJ2-2, with TRBD2 matching 8 bases. Germline trimming cut 8 bases from V and 3 bases from J; bases unmatched to any gene: 5. The CDR3 runs 14 residues. Germline V lookup: CDR1 MNHEY, CDR2 SVGAGI. The CDR3 loop is CASSGGPYTGELFF. CDR3 nucleotides: TGTGCCAGCTCGGGAGGGCCTTACACCGGGGAGCTGTTTTTT.

This clone appeared once. The V gene is TRBV27, the J gene TRBJ2-7, with 10 bases identical to TRBD1. V shed 6 bases and J 2 bases; nucleotides not matched to a gene: 7. The CDR3 has 15 amino acids. Germline CDR1 and CDR2: MNHEY and SMNVEV (reference sequence). DNA of the CDR3: TGTGCCAGCAGGGACACGGGACAGGGGCCCTACGAGCAGTACTTC. The encoded protein is CASRDTGQGPYEQYF.

This clone has a handful of counts. This chain links TRBV4-1 with TRBJ2-7; 7 bases are a match to TRBD1. After removal of 5 bases from V and 6 bases from J, the junction contained 7 bases not matched to a gene. The CDR3 is 13 amino acids. In germline, CDR1 is MGHRA, CDR2 YSYEKL. The CDR3 sequence is CASSFQTGTEQYF. The DNA of the CDR3 is TGCGCCAGCAGCTTTCAGACAGGGACCGAGCAGTACTTC.

The V and J genes are TRBV7-9 and TRBJ2-7; maybe TRBD1 (5 bases). V lost 3 bases and J 6 bases, leaving 12 bases between the germline ends. Germline V gene data show CDR1 as SEHNR and CDR2 as FQNEAQ (reference sequence). This CDR3 comprises 13 residues. This CDR3 reads CASSFPRAAEQYF. CDR3 nucleotide sequence: TGTGCCAGCAGCTTTCCCAGGGCTGCCGAGCAGTACTTC.

The chain carries TRBV11-2 and TRBJ2-7; 7 bases agree with TRBD1. The CDR3 has 14 amino acids. V was clipped by 3 bases and J by 2 bases; unmatched bases: 4. CDR1 is SGHAT and CDR2 is FQNNGV in the germline V gene. The CDR3 sequence: CASSLQGVTYEQYF. The CDR3 DNA follows: TGTGCCAGCAGCTTGCAGGGGGTAACCTACGAGCAGTACTTC.

As DNA, the CDR3 is TGTGCCAGCAGTTCCCGGCTAGCGGGAGGGACCCAGTACTTC. Protein sequence: CASSSRLAGGTQYF. The chain employs TRBV7-2 and TRBJ2-5; TRBD2 matches 11 bases. Germline CDR1 reads SGHTA; CDR2 reads FQGNSA. The CDR3 runs to 14 residues. The ends lost 6 bases at V and 7 bases at J; junction bases unmatched: 7.

The rearrangement uses TRBV10-1 and TRBJ2-1; 7 bases map to TRBD2. The CDR3 runs 14 residues. Germline V gene sequence: CDR1 WNHNN, CDR2 SYGVQD (reference sequence). V shed 2 bases and J 6 bases; nucleotides not matched to a gene: 4. The DNA for the CDR3 is TGCGCCAGCAGTGAGGCGGGAGCGCTCAATGAGCAGTTCTTC. Translation: CASSEAGALNEQFF.

The V call is TRBV28, the J call TRBJ1-1; TRBD1 might be the D (5 bases). There are 15 residues in the CDR3. CDR1 and CDR2 from the germline V gene are MDHEN and SYDVKM. V was shortened by 3 bases and J by 1 base, with 12 bases between the two germline ends. DNA for the CDR3: TGTGCCAGCAGTTTTGATGGACAAAAGAACACTGAAGCTTTCTTT. It yields the protein CASSFDGQKNTEAFF. The entire variable domain, with the rest obtained from reference TRBV28 and TRBJ1-1, is as follows: DVKVTQSSRYLVKRTGEKVFLECVQDMDHENMFWYRQDPGLGLRLIYFSYDVKMKEKGDIPEGYSVSREKKERFSLILESASTNQTSMYLCASSFDGQKNTEAFFGQGTRLTVV.

The chain is built from TRBV5-1 and TRBJ2-1, with 9 bases identical to TRBD2. Germline V gene sequence: CDR1 SGHRS, CDR2 YFSETQ. This CDR3 contains 15 residues. V lost 2 bases, J lost 8 bases, and 8 bases stayed unmatched. The CDR3 region is CASSFSPGLADEQFF. CDR3 sequence (DNA): TGCGCCAGCAGCTTTTCTCCGGGACTAGCTGATGAGCAGTTCTTC.

This rearrangement joins TRBV28 to TRBJ1-1; D might be TRBD1 (6 bases). The germline V and J ends were trimmed by 6 bases and 0 bases, with 14 bases remaining between them. The CDR3 totals 15 residues. The V gene's germline CDR1 is MDHEN and CDR2 SYDVKM. The CDR3 DNA is TGTGCCAGCAGCCCCAGACAGGCCATGAACACTGAAGCTTTCTTT. Amino acid sequence: CASSPRQAMNTEAFF.

In nucleotides, the CDR3 is TGCGCCAGCAGCCAAGATCGATACGCTAGCGGGAGAACAGATACGCAGTATTTT. Amino acids: CASSQDRYASGRTDTQYF. This chain connects TRBV4-3 to TRBJ2-3; 10 nucleotides match TRBD2. Trimming at V came to 0 bases and at J to 3 bases, leaving 9 bases not matched to a gene. CDR1 and CDR2 (germline): LGHNA, YSLEER. CDR3 length: 18 residues.

Here the CDR3 DNA reads TGTGCCAGCAGTGTAGTTTGGGACAACTACCAGCCCCAGCATTTT. Protein product: CASSVVWDNYQPQHF. The chain combines TRBV6-5 with TRBJ1-5; the D gene is possibly TRBD1 (6 bases). V lost 5 bases and J 7 bases, leaving 18 bases between the germline ends. Germline CDR1 reads MNHEY; CDR2 reads SVGAGI. The CDR3 covers 15 residues.

The chain recombines TRBV11-1 with TRBJ2-7, with D perhaps matching TRBD2 (5 bases). Germline lookup yields CDR1 SGHAT and CDR2 FQDESV (reference sequence). The V end was cut by 8 bases, the J end by 3 bases, with 17 bases between. This CDR3 is built from 14 residues. This chain's CDR3 is CASGLGKLNYEQYF. The CDR3 nucleotides are TGTGCCAGCGGGCTCGGGAAACTAAACTACGAGCAGTACTTC.

This clone turned up a few times. The chain employs TRBV6-5 and TRBJ2-7; 7 nucleotides line up with TRBD1. The germline V gene encodes CDR1 MNHEY and CDR2 SVGAGI. This CDR3 has 12 amino acids. With 5 bases clipped from V and 3 bases from J, the junction kept 1 base outside the gene matches. The CDR3 loop is CASSRQGYEQYF. CDR3 nucleotide sequence: TGTGCCAGCAGTCGACAGGGCTACGAGCAGTACTTC.

This rearrangement joins TRBV15 to TRBJ2-1; possible D gene TRBD1, 7 bases. Between the trimmed V and J ends, which lost 0 bases and 10 bases, there was a span of 13 bases. This CDR3 comprises 14 residues. CDR1 and CDR2 (germline): LNHNV, YYDKDF (reference sequence). The CDR3 nucleotides are TGTGCCACCAGCAGAGATGTGCGGGACAGAGAGCAGTTCTTC. Its translation is CATSRDVRDREQFF.

The rearrangement links TRBV18 to TRBJ1-5, with D possibly TRBD1 on 6 matching bases. Germline values: CDR1 KGHSH, CDR2 LQKENI. Deletions cut 5 bases from V and 5 bases from J, with 16 bases between. The CDR3 runs 15 residues. CDR3 loop: CASSAVWGGDQPQHF. CDR3 DNA sequence: TGTGCCAGCTCAGCAGTTTGGGGGGGCGATCAGCCCCAGCATTTT. The full variable domain, rest sourced from reference TRBV18 and TRBJ1-5, is NAGVMQNPRHLVRRRGQEARLRCSPMKGHSHVYWYRQLPEEGLKFMVYLQKENIIDESGMPKERFSAEFPKEGPSILRIQQVVRGDSAAYFCASSAVWGGDQPQHFGDGTRLSIL.

CDR3 in amino acids: CASSQKQETQYF. CDR3 nucleotide sequence: TGTGCCAGTAGTCAGAAGCAAGAGACCCAGTACTTC. This chain links TRBV19 with TRBJ2-5; D remains unclear. The CDR3 runs to 12 residues. V lost 5 bases, J lost 2 bases, and 6 bases lay in between. In germline, CDR1 is LNHDA, CDR2 SQIVND (reference sequence).

V gene TRBV19 combines with J gene TRBJ1-1; D is perhaps TRBD1 (5 bases). V was cut by 3 bases and J by 5 bases, with 16 bases left in between. This CDR3 spans 15 amino acids. Germline CDR1 is LNHDA and CDR2 is SQIVND (reference sequence). CDR3 in amino acids: CASSMLGRGKTEAFF. CDR3 bases: TGTGCCAGTAGTATGCTGGGAAGGGGTAAGACTGAAGCTTTCTTT. Based on the CDR3 plus reference TRBV19 and TRBJ1-1, the full variable domain is DGGITQSPKYLFRKEGQNVTLSCEQNLNHDAMYWYRQDPGQGLRLIYYSQIVNDFQKGDIAEGYSVSREKKESFPLTVTSAQKNPTAFYLCASSMLGRGKTEAFFGQGTRLTVV.

This chain joins TRBV10-2 and TRBJ1-1; TRBD1 agrees at 9 bases. Germline V CDR1 and CDR2: WSHSY, SAAADI. J gave up 2 bases and V 5 bases, and 6 bases lay outside the gene matches. CDR3 size: 15 residues. This CDR3 reads CASSRTGVQNTEAFF. DNA for the CDR3: TGCGCCAGCAGTAGGACAGGGGTTCAAAACACTGAAGCTTTCTTT.

The chain recombines TRBV7-9 with TRBJ2-7; possibly TRBD2 for D (6 bases). The CDR3 is 15 amino acids. V was trimmed by 5 bases and J by 6 bases, leaving 20 bases between them. Germline V lookup: CDR1 SEHNR, CDR2 FQNEAQ (reference sequence). The CDR3 coding sequence is TGTGCCAGCAGCCCAAGAGTGGGAGGTAGCGGCGAGCAGTACTTC. Translated: CASSPRVGGSGEQYF.

V gene TRBV21-1 combines with J gene TRBJ1-5. TRBV21-1 is designated a pseudogene. The CDR3 runs 13 residues. The CDR3 DNA is TGTGCCAGCAGCAATTTAGGAGTTAAGCCCCAGCATTTT. It specifies CASSNLGVKPQHF.

The rearrangement uses TRBV2 and TRBJ2-1, with TRBD2 matching 8 bases. Germline V gives CDR1 SNHLY, CDR2 FYNNEI. V trimming: 2 bases; J trimming: 6 bases; junction bases outside the gene matches: 6. The CDR3 consists of 15 residues. CDR3 sequence reads: CASSETGRASNEQFF. The DNA for the CDR3 is TGTGCCAGCAGTGAAACCGGGAGGGCCAGCAATGAGCAGTTCTTC.

The chain recombines TRBV19 with TRBJ2-2; TRBD1 agrees at 9 bases. V shed 4 bases and J 3 bases; nucleotides not matched to a gene: 15. Germline V gives CDR1 LNHDA, CDR2 SQIVND (reference sequence). The CDR3 has 19 amino acids. CDR3 protein: CASSNSGQGGVSDTGELFF. The CDR3 DNA reads TGTGCCAGTAGTAACTCGGGACAGGGAGGAGTGAGTGACACCGGGGAGCTGTTTTTT.

The gene calls are TRBV28 and TRBJ2-1; D gene unclear. Germline values: CDR1 MDHEN, CDR2 SYDVKM. The V end lost 2 bases, the J end lost 5 bases, and 16 bases lay between the germline ends. CDR3 length equals 16 residues. CDR3 bases: TGTGCCAGCAGTTTAGTGACCGCCAGACTGGACAATGAGCAGTTCTTC. Protein product: CASSLVTARLDNEQFF.

The chain has TRBV7-9 and TRBJ2-7; 14 positions match TRBD2. The CDR3 is 15 residues long. J lost 5 bases, V lost 5 bases, and 5 bases had no gene match. Germline V gene lookup returns CDR1 SEHNR and CDR2 FQNEAQ (reference sequence). CDR3 bases: TGTGCCAGCAGCGAGGGACTAGCGGGAGATCACGAGCAGTACTTC. Translating gives CASSEGLAGDHEQYF.

V gene TRBV7-2 combines with J gene TRBJ1-4; 10 bases agree with TRBD1. The CDR3 sequence is 14 residues long. With 5 bases clipped from V and 7 bases from J, the junction kept 4 bases outside the gene matches. CDR1 is SGHTA and CDR2 is FQGNSA in the germline V gene. The chain's CDR3 is CASSRGQGGEKLFF. CDR3 in DNA: TGTGCCAGCAGCCGCGGACAGGGGGGTGAAAAACTGTTTTTT. Filled out from reference TRBV7-2 and TRBJ1-4, the complete variable domain reads GAGVSQSPSNKVTEKGKDVELRCDPISGHTALYWYRQSLGQGLEFLIYFQGNSAPDKSGLPSDRFSAERTGGSVSTLTIQRTQQEDSAVYLCASSRGQGGEKLFFGSGTQLSVL.

The rearrangement links TRBV5-1 to TRBJ1-4, with 7 bases matching TRBD1. Trimming took 2 bases from V and 5 from J; bases not matched to a gene: 12. Germline V gene data show CDR1 as SGHRS and CDR2 as YFSETQ. This CDR3 has 17 amino acids. In DNA form, the CDR3 reads TGCGCCAGCAGCTTCGGTAGCTCCGGGACAGTAAATGAAAAACTGTTTTTT. Translation gives CASSFGSSGTVNEKLFF.

This clone was recorded a few times. The rearrangement links TRBV6-1 to TRBJ1-1; TRBD1 matches at 9 bases. The CDR3 sequence is 13 residues long. Germline V gene lookup returns CDR1 MNHNS and CDR2 SASEGT. V trimming: 5 bases; J trimming: 5 bases; junction bases outside the gene matches: 3. CDR3 DNA: TGTGCCAGCAGTTGGGACAGGGCAACTGAAGCTTTCTTT. Protein product: CASSWDRATEAFF.

The chain joins TRBV5-6 to TRBJ2-7; 7 bases fit TRBD1. The CDR3 sequence is 14 residues long. Germline loops: CDR1 SGHDT, CDR2 YYEEEE. With V trimmed by 0 bases and J by 3 bases, 3 bases remained unmatched. This chain's CDR3 is CASSLVGTDYEQYF. The CDR3 DNA sequence: TGTGCCAGCAGCTTGGTGGGGACAGACTACGAGCAGTACTTC.